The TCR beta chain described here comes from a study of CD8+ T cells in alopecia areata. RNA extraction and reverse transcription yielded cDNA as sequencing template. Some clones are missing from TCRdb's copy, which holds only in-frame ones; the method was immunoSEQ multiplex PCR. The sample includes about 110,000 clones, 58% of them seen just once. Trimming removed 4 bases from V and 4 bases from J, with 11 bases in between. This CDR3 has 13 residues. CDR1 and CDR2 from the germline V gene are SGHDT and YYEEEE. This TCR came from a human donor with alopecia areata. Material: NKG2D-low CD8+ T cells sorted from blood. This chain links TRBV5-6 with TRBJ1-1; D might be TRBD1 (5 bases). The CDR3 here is CASSRTGFTEAFF. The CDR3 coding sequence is TGTGCCAGCAGCAGAACAGGTTTCACTGAAGCTTTCTTT.